The following is a TCR beta chain sequence with its context. This clone is a singleton in its sample. Its binding antigen is unknown. Base quality data are lacking; no much larger clone is found one base away. Patients with autoimmune disease history or receiving systemic immunosuppression were excluded from the trial. Peripheral blood for TCR sequencing was drawn from every dose cohort at baseline, at cycle 4 day 1 and at cycle 7 day 1. The samples were taken from a phase I, first-in-human, multicenter, open-label dose-escalation trial of ivuxolimab. The trial enrolled adults with locally advanced or metastatic head and neck squamous cell, hepatocellular, melanoma or renal cell carcinoma. Before TCR sequencing, CD4+ T cells and CD8+ T cells from peripheral blood were sorted into separate populations. This record belongs to a study of OX40 agonist ivuxolimab in advanced cancers. For the study in its entirety: Ivuxolimab was an agonistic, fully human IgG2 monoclonal antibody directed against OX40 (CD134), a costimulatory receptor. Intravenous ivuxolimab was administered to patients every 2 weeks at six dose levels: 0.01, 0.1, 0.3, 1.5, 3 and 10 mg/kg. Of the roughly 54 patients in dose escalation, some 20 had hepatocellular carcinoma, some 15 had melanoma, 9 had renal cell carcinoma and 9 had head and neck cancer. The dose-escalation cohort was about 83% male with a mean age of approximately 60 years, ranging from 23 to 79. Prior anti-PD-1, anti-PD-L1 or anti-CTLA-4 therapy was permitted, and checkpoint inhibitors had been received by approximately 39% of dose-escalation patients. Partial responses occurred in three dose-escalation patients, of whom one had hepatocellular carcinoma and two had cutaneous melanoma. Peripheral TCRbeta sequencing aimed to test whether ivuxolimab altered TCR sequence diversity and caused clonal T-cell expansion. The monotherapy dose-escalation portion (N = 52 patients) of the phase I ivuxolimab trial is reported in the paper. Here is what the overall study found, with its caveats: On average, CD8+ T cells showed more expanded clones than CD4+ T cells after ivuxolimab. Which antigens the clonally expanded peripheral T cells were specific for was not determined. At doses of 0.1 to 3.0 mg/kg, clonal expansion of both CD4+ and CD8+ blood T cells was observed from baseline to week 6. Partial responders in the 0.1-3.0 mg/kg groups had among the lowest normalized peripheral clonal expansion, especially among CD8+ T cells. Low levels of normalized T-cell clonal expansion were also shown by some nonresponding patients.

Genomic DNA was isolated from the sorted cells so that the TCRbeta CDR3 region could be sequenced. The immunoSEQ Assay was used for sequencing of TCRbeta CDR3 regions. TCRdb retrieved this table from immuneACCESS and kept in-frame rearrangements only. Not all clones are present; in checked studies, unresolved V genes account for under half, and no reason is known for the remainder. For this sample the table gives under 80,000 clones, of which about 91% were detected only once. Clones ranked in the top ten supply 2% to 2.5% of the sample. The CDR3, from cysteine to phenylalanine, totals 13 residues. Just CDR3 DNA is preserved here, 39 bases in frame from base 1. The trim is 10 bases for V and 2 bases for J, with a gap of 14 bases between the germline ends. The germline V gene sets CDR1 to MNHEY and CDR2 to SVGAGI.

Recombination connected TRBV6-5 to TRBJ1-1; TRBD1 might be the D gene, on 5 matching bases. Sequencing was performed on CD4+ or CD8+ T cells sorted from blood, taken in a trial of the OX40 agonist ivuxolimab. The clonotype comes from an adult with an advanced solid tumor such as melanoma, head and neck, liver or kidney cancer. The sequence in DNA is TGTGCCATGCTTTGGACAACAAACACTGAAGCTTTCTTT. It encodes CAMLWTTNTEAFF.